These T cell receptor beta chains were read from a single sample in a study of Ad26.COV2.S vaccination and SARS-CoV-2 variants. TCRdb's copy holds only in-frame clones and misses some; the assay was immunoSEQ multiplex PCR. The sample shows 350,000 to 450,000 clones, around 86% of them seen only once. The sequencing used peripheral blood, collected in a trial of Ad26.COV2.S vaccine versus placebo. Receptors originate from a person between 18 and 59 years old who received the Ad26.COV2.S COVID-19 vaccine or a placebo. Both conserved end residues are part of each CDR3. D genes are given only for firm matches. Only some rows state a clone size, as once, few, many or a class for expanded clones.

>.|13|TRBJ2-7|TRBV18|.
CASSPSGRNEQYF
TGTGCCAGCTCACCATCGGGACGAAACGAGCAGTACTTC
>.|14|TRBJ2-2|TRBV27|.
CASSGTMNTGELFF
TGTGCCAGCAGTGGGACAATGAACACCGGGGAGCTGTTTTTT
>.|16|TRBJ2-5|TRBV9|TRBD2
CASSLDSGGAFETQYF
TGTGCCAGCAGCTTAGATAGCGGGGGGGCATTTGAGACCCAGTACTTC
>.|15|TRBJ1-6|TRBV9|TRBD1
CASSVAGTGDSPLHF
TGTGCCAGCAGCGTAGCGGGGACAGGGGATTCACCCCTCCACTTT
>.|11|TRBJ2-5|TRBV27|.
CASSTGETQYF
TGTGCCAGCAGTACAGGGGAGACCCAGTACTTC
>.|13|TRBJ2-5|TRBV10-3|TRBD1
CAISVGQGETQYF
TGTGCCATCAGTGTTGGACAGGGGGAGACCCAGTACTTC
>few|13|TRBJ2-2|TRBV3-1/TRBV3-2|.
CASSPANTGELFF
TGTGCCAGCAGCCCCGCGAACACCGGGGAGCTGTTTTTT
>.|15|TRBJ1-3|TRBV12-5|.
CASGLGPNSGNTIYF
TGTGCTAGTGGTTTGGGACCCAATTCCGGAAACACCATATATTTT
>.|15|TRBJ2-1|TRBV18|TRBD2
CASSRSGGLLNEQFF
TGTGCCAGCTCACGTAGCGGGGGGTTGCTCAATGAGCAGTTCTTC
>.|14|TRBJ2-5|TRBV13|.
CASSYHDTKETQYF
TGTGCCAGCAGCTACCATGACACAAAAGAGACCCAGTACTTC
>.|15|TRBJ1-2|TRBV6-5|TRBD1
CASSYSEGTGDGYTF
TGTGCCAGCAGTTACTCAGAGGGGACAGGGGATGGCTACACCTTC
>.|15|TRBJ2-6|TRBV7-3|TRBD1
CASSLGTAGANVLTF
TGTGCCAGCAGCTTAGGGACAGCTGGGGCCAACGTCCTGACTTTC
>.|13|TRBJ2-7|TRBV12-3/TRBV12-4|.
CATRPGTSYEQYF
TGTGCCACCCGCCCGGGGACTTCCTACGAGCAGTACTTC
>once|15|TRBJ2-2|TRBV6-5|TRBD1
CASSARQGTTGELFF
TGTGCCAGCAGCGCCCGACAGGGGACCACGGGGGAGCTGTTTTTT
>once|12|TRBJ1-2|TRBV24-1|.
CATSEPGYGYTF
TGTGCCACCAGTGAGCCGGGCTATGGCTACACCTTC
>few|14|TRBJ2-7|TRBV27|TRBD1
CASSLGTGFYEQYF
TGTGCCAGCAGTTTGGGGACAGGTTTCTACGAGCAGTACTTC
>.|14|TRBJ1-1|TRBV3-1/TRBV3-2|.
CASSYRGMNTEAFF
TGTGCCAGCAGTTACCGGGGGATGAACACTGAAGCTTTCTTT
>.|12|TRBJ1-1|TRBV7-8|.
CASSRGITEAFF
TGTGCCAGCAGCCGGGGTATCACTGAAGCTTTCTTT
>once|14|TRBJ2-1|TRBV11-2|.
CASSLSGRYNEQFF
TGTGCCAGCAGCTTATCGGGCAGATACAATGAGCAGTTCTTC
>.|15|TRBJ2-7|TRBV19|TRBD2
CASSQAGGASYEQYF
TGTGCCAGTAGTCAAGCGGGGGGAGCCTCGTACGAGCAGTACTTC
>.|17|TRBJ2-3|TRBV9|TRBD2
CASSVFGTSARTDTQYF
TGTGCCAGCAGCGTTTTCGGGACTAGCGCCCGCACAGATACGCAGTATTTT
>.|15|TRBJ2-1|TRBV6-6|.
CASSYSGTSYNEQFF
TGTGCCAGCAGTTACTCCGGGACAAGTTACAATGAGCAGTTCTTC
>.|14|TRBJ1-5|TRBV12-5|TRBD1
CASGLGQGGQPQHF
TGTGCTAGTGGTTTGGGACAGGGTGGGCAGCCCCAGCATTTT
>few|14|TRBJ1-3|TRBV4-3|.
CASSQVLGRNTIYF
TGCGCCAGCAGCCAAGTTCTGGGTAGAAACACCATATATTTT
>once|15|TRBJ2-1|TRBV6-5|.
CASSYGGGFYNEQFF
TGTGCCAGCAGCTACGGTGGGGGGTTCTACAATGAGCAGTTCTTC
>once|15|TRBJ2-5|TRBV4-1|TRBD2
CASSQGSQRGETQYF
TGCGCCAGCAGCCAAGGATCCCAGCGGGGGGAGACCCAGTACTTC
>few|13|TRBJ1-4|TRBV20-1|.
CSASLGGREKLFF
TGCAGTGCTAGTTTGGGGGGCCGTGAAAAACTGTTTTTT
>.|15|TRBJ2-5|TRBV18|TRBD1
CASSEGQGVLETQYF
TGTGCCAGCTCAGAGGGACAGGGAGTTTTGGAGACCCAGTACTTC
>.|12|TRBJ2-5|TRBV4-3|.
CASSQDSTTQYF
TGCGCCAGCAGCCAAGATAGTACGACCCAGTACTTC
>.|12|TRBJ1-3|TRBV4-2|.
CASSQSGNTIYF
TGTGCCAGCAGCCAATCTGGAAACACCATATATTTT
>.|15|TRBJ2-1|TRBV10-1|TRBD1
CASRPGTGYFHEQFF
TGCGCCAGCAGGCCAGGGACAGGGTATTTTCATGAGCAGTTCTTC
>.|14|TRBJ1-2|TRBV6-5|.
CASSYDYRNYGYTF
TGTGCCAGCAGTTACGACTACAGAAACTATGGCTACACCTTC
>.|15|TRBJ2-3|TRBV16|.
CASSQADTSTDTQYF
TGTGCCAGCAGCCAAGCAGATACTAGCACAGATACGCAGTATTTT
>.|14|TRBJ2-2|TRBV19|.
CASSLPRATGELFF
TGTGCCAGTAGTCTACCCAGGGCCACCGGGGAGCTGTTTTTT
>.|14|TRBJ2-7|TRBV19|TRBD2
CASSMGLPTYEQYF
TGTGCCAGTAGTATGGGACTACCAACCTACGAGCAGTACTTC
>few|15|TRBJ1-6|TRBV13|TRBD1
CASSFDRASDSPLHF
TGTGCCAGCAGCTTCGACAGGGCCTCTGATTCACCCCTCCACTTT
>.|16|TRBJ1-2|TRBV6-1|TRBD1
CASSEGTGGEGYGYTF
TGTGCCAGCAGTGAAGGGACAGGGGGCGAGGGATATGGCTACACCTTC
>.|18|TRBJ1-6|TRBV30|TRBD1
CASIAPGQMSSYNSPLHF
TGTGCCAGCATAGCTCCGGGACAGATGAGCTCCTATAATTCACCCCTCCACTTT
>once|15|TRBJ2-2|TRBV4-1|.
CASSTRAENTGELFF
TGCGCCAGCAGCACGAGGGCAGAGAACACCGGGGAGCTGTTTTTT
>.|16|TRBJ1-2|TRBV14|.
CASSPGRHTGNYGYTF
TGTGCCAGCAGCCCAGGCCGGCACACGGGCAACTATGGCTACACCTTC
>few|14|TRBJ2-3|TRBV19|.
CASSTGPSTDTQYF
TGTGCCAGTAGTACAGGACCTAGCACAGATACGCAGTATTTT
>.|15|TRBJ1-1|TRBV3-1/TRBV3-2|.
CASSQGLSGGSEAFF
TGTGCCAGCAGCCAAGGGTTATCTGGGGGCAGTGAAGCTTTCTTT
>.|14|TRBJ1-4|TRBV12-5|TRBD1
CASGSTGEEEKLFF
TGTGCTAGTGGTTCGACAGGGGAAGAAGAAAAACTGTTTTTT
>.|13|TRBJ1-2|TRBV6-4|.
CASSDSGLYGYTF
TGTGCCAGCAGTGACTCGGGCCTATATGGCTACACCTTC
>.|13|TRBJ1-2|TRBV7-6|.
CASSSGGSYGYTF
TGTGCCAGCAGCTCGGGGGGTTCCTATGGCTACACCTTC
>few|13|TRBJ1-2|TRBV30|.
CAWSVIRAYGYTF
TGTGCCTGGAGTGTAATTCGGGCGTATGGCTACACCTTC